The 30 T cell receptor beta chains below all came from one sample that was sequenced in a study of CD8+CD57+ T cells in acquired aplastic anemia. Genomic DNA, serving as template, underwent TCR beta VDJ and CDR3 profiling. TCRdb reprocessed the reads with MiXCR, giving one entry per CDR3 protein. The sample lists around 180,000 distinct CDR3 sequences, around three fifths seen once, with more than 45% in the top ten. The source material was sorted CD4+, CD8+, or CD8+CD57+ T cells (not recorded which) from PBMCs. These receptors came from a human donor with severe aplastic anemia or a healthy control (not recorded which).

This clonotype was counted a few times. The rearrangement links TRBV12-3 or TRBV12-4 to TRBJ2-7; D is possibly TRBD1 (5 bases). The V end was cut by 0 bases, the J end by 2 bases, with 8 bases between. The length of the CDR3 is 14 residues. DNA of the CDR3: TGTGCCAGCAGTTTAGCGACAGCTGCCTACGAGCAGTACTTC. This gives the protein CASSLATAAYEQYF.

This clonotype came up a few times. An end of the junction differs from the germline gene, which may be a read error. The CDR3 reads CANSMDQNSPLHF. The CDR3 nucleotides read TGTGCCAACAGTATGGATCAGAATTCACCCCTCCACTTT. The V and J genes are TRBV10-3 and TRBJ1-6; D ambiguous. CDR3 length equals 13 residues. In germline, CDR1 is ENHRY, CDR2 SYGVKD.

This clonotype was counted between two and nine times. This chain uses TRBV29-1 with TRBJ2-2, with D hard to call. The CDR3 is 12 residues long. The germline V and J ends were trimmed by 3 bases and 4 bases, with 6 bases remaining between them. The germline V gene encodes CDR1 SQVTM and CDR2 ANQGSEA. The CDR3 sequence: CSVEGGTGELFF. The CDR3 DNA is TGCAGCGTTGAGGGCGGCACCGGGGAGCTGTTTTTT.

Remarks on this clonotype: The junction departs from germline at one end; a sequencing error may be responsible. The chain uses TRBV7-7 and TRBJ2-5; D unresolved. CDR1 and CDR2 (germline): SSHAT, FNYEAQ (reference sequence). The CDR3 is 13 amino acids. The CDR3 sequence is CASSLRVQETQYF. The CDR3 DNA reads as TGTGCTAGCAGCTTAAGGGTACAAGAGACCCAGTACTTC.

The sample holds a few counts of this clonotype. CDR3 amino acids: CATSAPSSYEQYF. CDR3 coding DNA: TGTGCCACCAGTGCCCCCAGCTCCTACGAGCAGTACTTC. The chain combines TRBV24-1 with TRBJ2-7; the D is unclear. The CDR3 has 13 residues. V lost 5 bases and J lost 0, with 7 bases in between. The germline gives CDR1 KGHDR, CDR2 SFDVKD.

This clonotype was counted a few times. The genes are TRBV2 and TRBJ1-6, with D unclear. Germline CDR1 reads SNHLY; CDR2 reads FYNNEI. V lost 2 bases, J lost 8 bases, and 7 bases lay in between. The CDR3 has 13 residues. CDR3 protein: CASSERRDSPLHF. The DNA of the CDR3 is TGTGCCAGCAGTGAAAGGAGGGATTCACCCCTCCACTTT.

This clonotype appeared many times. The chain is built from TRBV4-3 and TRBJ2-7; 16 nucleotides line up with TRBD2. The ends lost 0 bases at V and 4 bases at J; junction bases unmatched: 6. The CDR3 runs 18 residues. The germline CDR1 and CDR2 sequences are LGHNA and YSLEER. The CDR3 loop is CASSQDVGLAGGHYEQYF. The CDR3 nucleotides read TGCGCCAGCAGCCAAGATGTGGGACTAGCGGGGGGGCATTACGAGCAGTACTTC.

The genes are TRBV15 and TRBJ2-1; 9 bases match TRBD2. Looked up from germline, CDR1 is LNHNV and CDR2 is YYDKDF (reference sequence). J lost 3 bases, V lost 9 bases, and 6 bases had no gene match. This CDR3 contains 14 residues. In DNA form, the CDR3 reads TGTGCCACAGGTAGCGGGAGAGGCTACAATGAGCAGTTCTTC. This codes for CATGSGRGYNEQFF.

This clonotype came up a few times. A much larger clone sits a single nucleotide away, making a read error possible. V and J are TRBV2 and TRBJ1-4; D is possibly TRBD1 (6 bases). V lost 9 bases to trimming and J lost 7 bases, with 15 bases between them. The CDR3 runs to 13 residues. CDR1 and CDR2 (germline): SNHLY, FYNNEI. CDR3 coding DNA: TGTGCCAGACTCGGGGGGGCTTGTGAAAAACTGTTTTTT. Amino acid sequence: CARLGGACEKLFF.

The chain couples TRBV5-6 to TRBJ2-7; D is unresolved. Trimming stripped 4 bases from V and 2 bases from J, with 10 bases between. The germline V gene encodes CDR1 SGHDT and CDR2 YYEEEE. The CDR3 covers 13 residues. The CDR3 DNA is TGTGCCAGCAGCCTATTCCGGGCCTACGAGCAGTACTTC. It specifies CASSLFRAYEQYF.

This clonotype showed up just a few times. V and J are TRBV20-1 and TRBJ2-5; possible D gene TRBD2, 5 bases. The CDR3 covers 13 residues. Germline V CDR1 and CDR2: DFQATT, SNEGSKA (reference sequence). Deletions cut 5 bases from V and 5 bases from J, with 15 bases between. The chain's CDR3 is CSAAKGSMETQYF. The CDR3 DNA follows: TGCAGTGCTGCTAAAGGGAGTATGGAGACCCAGTACTTC.

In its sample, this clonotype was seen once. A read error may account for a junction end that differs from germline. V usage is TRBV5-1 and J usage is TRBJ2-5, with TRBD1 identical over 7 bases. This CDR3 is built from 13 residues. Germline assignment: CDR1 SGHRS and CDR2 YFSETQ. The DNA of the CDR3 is TGCGCCTCCGGAACCGAGGGGGCGTCGTCCCAGTATTTC. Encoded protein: CASGTEGASSQYF.

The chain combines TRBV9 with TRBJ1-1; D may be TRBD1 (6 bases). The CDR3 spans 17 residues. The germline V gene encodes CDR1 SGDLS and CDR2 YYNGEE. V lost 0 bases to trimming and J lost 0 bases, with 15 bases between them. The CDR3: CASSVDPIGGVNTEAFF. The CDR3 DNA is TGTGCCAGCAGCGTAGATCCCATAGGGGGGGTGAACACTGAAGCTTTCTTT.

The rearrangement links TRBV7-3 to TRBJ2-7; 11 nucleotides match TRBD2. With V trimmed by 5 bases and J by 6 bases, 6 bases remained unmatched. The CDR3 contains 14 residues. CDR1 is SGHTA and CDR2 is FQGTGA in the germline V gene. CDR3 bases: TGTGCCAGCAGCCCACTAGCGGGGGACGGCGAGCAGTACTTC. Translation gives CASSPLAGDGEQYF.

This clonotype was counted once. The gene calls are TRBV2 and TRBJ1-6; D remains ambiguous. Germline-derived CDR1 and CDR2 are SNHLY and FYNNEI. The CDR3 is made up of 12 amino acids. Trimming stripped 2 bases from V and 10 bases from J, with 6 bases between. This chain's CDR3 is CASSEPGSPLHF. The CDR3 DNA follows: TGTGCCAGCAGTGAACCGGGATCACCCCTCCACTTT. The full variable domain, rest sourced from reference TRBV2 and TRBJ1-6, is EPEVTQTPSHQVTQMGQEVILRCVPISNHLYFYWYRQILGQKVEFLVSFYNNEISEKSEIFDDQFSVERPDGSNFTLKIRSTKLEDSAMYFCASSEPGSPLHFGNGTRLTVT.

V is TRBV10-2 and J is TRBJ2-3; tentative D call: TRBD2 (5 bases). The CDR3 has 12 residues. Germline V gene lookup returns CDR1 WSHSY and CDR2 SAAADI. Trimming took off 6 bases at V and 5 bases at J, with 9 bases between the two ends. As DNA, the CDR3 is TGCGCCAGCAGCCCCCGGGGAGATACGCAGTATTTT. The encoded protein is CASSPRGDTQYF.

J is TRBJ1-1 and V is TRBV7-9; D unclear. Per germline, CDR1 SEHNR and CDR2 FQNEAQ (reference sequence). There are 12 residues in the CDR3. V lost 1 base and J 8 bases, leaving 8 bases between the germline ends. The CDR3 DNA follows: TGTGCCAGCAGCTTAGGGGCCAGGGAAGCTTTCTTT. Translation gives CASSLGAREAFF. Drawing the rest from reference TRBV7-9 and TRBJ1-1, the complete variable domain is DTGVSQNPRHKITKRGQNVTFRCDPISEHNRLYWYRQTLGQGPEFLTYFQNEAQLEKSRLLSDRFSAERPKGSFSTLEIQRTEQGDSAMYLCASSLGAREAFFGQGTRLTVV.

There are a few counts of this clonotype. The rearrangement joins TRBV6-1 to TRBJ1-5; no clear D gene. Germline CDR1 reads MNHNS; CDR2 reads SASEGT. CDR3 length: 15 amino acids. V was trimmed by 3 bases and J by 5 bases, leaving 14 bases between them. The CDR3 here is CASSEEGRAYQPQHF. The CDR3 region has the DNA TGTGCCAGCAGTGAGGAAGGGAGAGCGTATCAGCCCCAGCATTTT.

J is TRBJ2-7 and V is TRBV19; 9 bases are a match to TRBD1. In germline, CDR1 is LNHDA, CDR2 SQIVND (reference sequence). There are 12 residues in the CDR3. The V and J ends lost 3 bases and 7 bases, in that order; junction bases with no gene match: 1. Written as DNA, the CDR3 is TGTGCCAGTAGTATGGGGACAGGGGAGCAGTACTTC. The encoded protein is CASSMGTGEQYF.

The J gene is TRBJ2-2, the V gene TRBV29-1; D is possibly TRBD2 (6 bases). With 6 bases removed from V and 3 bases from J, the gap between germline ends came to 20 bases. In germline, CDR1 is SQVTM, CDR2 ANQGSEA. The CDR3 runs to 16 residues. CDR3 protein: CSVASEGPWDTGELFF. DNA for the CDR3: TGCAGCGTCGCGTCGGAGGGACCGTGGGACACCGGGGAGCTGTTTTTT.

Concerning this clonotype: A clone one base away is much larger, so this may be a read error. The CDR3 reads CASSFTSGGIAKDIQYF. CDR3 in DNA: TGTGCCAGCAGTTTTACTAGCGGGGGGATAGCCAAAGACATTCAGTACTTC. The chain is built from TRBV7-9 and TRBJ2-4, with 12 bases aligning to TRBD2. CDR1 and CDR2 from the germline V gene are SEHNR and FQNEAQ (reference sequence). The CDR3 has 17 amino acids.

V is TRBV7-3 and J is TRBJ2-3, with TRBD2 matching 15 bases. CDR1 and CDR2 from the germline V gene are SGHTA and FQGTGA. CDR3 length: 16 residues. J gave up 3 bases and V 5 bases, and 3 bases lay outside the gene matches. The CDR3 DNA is TGTGCCAGCAGCCAAGGGACTAGCGGGAGGACAGATACGCAGTATTTT. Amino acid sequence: CASSQGTSGRTDTQYF.

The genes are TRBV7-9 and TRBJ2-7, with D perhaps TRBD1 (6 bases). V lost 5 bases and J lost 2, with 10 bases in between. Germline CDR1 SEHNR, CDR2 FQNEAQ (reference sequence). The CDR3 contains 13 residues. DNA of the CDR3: TGTGCCAGCAGCCCCAGACAGGCCTACGAGCAGTACTTC. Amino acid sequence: CASSPRQAYEQYF.

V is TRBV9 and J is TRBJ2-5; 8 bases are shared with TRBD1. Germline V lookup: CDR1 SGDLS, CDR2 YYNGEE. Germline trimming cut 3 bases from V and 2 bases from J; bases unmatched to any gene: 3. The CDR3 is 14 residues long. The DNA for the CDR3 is TGTGCCAGCAGCGAAGGACAGGGACAAGAGACCCAGTACTTC. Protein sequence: CASSEGQGQETQYF.

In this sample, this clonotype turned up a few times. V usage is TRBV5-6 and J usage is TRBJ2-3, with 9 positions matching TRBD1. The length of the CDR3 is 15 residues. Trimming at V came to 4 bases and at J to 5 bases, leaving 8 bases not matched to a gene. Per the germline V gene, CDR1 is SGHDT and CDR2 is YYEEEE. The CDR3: CASSVQGAGGDTQYF. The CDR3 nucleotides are TGTGCCAGCAGCGTACAGGGGGCCGGTGGAGATACGCAGTATTTT. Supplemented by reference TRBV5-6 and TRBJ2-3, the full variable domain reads DAGVTQSPTHLIKTRGQQVTLRCSPKSGHDTVSWYQQALGQGPQFIFQYYEEEERQRGNFPDRFSGHQFPNYSSELNVNALLLGDSALYLCASSVQGAGGDTQYFGPGTRLTVL.

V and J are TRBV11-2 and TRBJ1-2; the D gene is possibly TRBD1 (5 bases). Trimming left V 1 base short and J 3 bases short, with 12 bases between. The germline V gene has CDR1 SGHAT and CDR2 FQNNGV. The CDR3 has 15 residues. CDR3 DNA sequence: TGTGCCAGCAGCTTAGGGGGGACGGGACACTATGGCTACACCTTC. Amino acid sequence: CASSLGGTGHYGYTF. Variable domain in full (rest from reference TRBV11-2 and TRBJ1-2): EAGVAQSPRYKIIEKRQSVAFWCNPISGHATLYWYQQILGQGPKLLIQFQNNGVVDDSQLPKDRFSAERLKGVDSTLKIQPAKLEDSAVYLCASSLGGTGHYGYTFGSGTRLTVV.

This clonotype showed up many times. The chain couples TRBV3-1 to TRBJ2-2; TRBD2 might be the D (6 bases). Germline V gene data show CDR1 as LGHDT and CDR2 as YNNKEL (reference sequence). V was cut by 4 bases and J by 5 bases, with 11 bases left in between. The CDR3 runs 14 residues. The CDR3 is CASSPRDLTGELFF. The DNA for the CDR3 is TGTGCCAGCAGCCCCAGGGACTTAACCGGGGAGCTGTTTTTT.

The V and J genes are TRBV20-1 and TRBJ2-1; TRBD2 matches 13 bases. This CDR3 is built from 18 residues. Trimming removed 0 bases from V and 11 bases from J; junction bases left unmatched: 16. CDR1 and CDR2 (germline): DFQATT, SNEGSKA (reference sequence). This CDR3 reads CSARDPSTTSGRADQQFF. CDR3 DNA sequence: TGCAGTGCTAGAGATCCCTCAACTACTAGCGGGAGGGCCGATCAGCAGTTCTTC.

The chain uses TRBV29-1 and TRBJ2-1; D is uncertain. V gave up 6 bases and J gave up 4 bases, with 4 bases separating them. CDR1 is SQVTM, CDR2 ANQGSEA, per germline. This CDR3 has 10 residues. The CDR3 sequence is CSVGYNEQFF. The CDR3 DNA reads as TGCAGCGTGGGGTACAATGAGCAGTTCTTC.

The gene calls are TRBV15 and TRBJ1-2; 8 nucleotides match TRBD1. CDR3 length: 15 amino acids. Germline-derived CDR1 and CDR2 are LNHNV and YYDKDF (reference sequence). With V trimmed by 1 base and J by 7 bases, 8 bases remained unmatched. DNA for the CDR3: TGTGCCACCAGCAGAGGGGGGGCAACAGGGGGTGGCTACACCTTC. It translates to CATSRGGATGGGYTF.